This T cell receptor (beta chain) is drawn from a study of T cell responses to AZD1222 COVID-19 vaccine. General study points: The study found Spike-specific TCR breadth and depth rose after two AZD1222 doses. Spike-wide coverage was observed for vaccine-associated CD4 TCRs, with dominant responses at 160-218 and 743-854. Close to half of spike-specific TCRs reportedly recognize unmutated variant regions. Most donors were white British, females outnumbered males, and clonal diversity was possibly underestimated.

V was shortened by 0 bases and J by 1 base, with 8 bases between the two germline ends. The CDR3 extends over 16 amino acids. CDR1 is SGHRS, CDR2 YFSETQ, per germline. The assay was immunoSEQ multiplex PCR, and TCRdb's table has in-frame clones only and misses some. The profile shows roughly 130,000 clones, more than 85% of them singletons. In regard to this clone: Its specificity is unknown.

The sequence came from an adult in good health. The chain uses TRBV5-1 and TRBJ2-6; D unresolved. Sequences were derived from peripheral blood, sampled on day 0 of AZD1222 vaccination. The CDR3 reads CASSLEGSSGANVLTF. The CDR3 DNA reads as TGCGCCAGCAGCTTGGAAGGATCATCTGGGGCCAACGTCCTGACTTTC.